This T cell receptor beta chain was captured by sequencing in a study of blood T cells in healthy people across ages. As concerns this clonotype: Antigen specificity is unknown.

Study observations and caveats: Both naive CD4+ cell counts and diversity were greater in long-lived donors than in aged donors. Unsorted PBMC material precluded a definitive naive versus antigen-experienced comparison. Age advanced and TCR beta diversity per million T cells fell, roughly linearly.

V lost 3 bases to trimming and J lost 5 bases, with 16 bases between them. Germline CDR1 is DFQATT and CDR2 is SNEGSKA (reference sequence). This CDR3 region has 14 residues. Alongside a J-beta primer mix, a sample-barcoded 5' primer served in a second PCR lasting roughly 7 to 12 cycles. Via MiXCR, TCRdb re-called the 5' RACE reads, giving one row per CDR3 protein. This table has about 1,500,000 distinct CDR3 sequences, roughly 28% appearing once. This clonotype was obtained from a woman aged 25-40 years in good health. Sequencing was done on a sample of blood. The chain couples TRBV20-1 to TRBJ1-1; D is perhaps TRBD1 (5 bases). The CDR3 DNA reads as TGCAGTGCTAGTTTGGGGGTTCCGGGGACTGAAGCTTTCTTT. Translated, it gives CSASLGVPGTEAFF.